These T cell receptor beta chains were read from a single sample in a study of blood T cells in healthy people across ages. TCRdb analysed the 5' RACE reads with MiXCR anew, one entry per CDR3 protein. This sample yields 550,000 to 650,000 distinct CDR3 sequences, of which about 27% are seen a single time; under 4.5% belongs to the top ten. These records were also assigned to another study, of T cells of mothers and their children.

The sample was blood. Receptors were obtained from a boy under 10 years old in good health. Both conserved end residues are trimmed from each CDR3.

v_call cdr3_aa
TRBV3-1 ASSQDAGTGGEQY
TRBV29-1 SVVLPTGAGTEAF
TRBV30 AWRGEPSYEQY
TRBV15 ATSTSRGAGQPQH
TRBV7-6 ASSVGTNTEAF
TRBV24-1 ATSVRGMETQY
TRBV12-3/TRBV12-4 AVAEEGSETQY
TRBV7-9 ASSLSVVGGNTEAF
TRBV15 ATIWTSGSFNEQF
TRBV20-1 SARGDIQETQY
TRBV7-2 ASSLVQAYEQY
TRBV6-4 ASSDSVYGYT
TRBV6-6 ASRPPGFLGNTIY
TRBV4-3 ASSQVGQGAREQY
TRBV11-2 ASSSLRTSDTQY
TRBV9 ATSGMGTGELF
TRBV4-1 ASSLGQLGYNEQF
TRBV5-4 ASSRVASGTDTQY
TRBV7-2 ASSLVASSETQY
TRBV11-2 ASSSGATGELF
TRBV24-1 ATKPPPGNQPQH
TRBV20-1 SARRENPSYNEQF
TRBV7-2 ASSPTTYEQY
TRBV12-3/TRBV12-4 ASSVPYSYEQF
TRBV2 ASREQGRYYGYT
TRBV9 ASSADRGEKLF
TRBV5-1 ASSLVGVMNTEAF
TRBV20-1 SASRDRSFSDTQY
TRBV6-5 ASSYDSMSDYNEQF
TRBV4-1 ASSQGRWGLNNEQF
TRBV5-1 ASSEGGSSGANVLT
TRBV29-1 SVGPGPPGETQY
TRBV29-1 SVVPEDRVGYGYT
TRBV13 ASSFQQGTYEQY
TRBV28 ASSPFRRMIYEQY
TRBV9 ASSVGGLAGDTQY
TRBV5-1 ASRPWSHYGYT
TRBV20-1 SASKGILGFQETQY
TRBV2 ASSEGVRQPQH
TRBV6-1 ASESLMGDAQY
TRBV5-6 ASSPAGLGETQY
TRBV28 ASSRAGGTDWNTEAF
TRBV3-1 ASSQDLGLGANVLT
TRBV9 ASSVGGQAYEQY
TRBV7-9 ASSLAGTDGEKLF